This T cell receptor beta chain was profiled in a study of blood T cell repertoires in COVID-19. Study background: Sources were T cells, B-cell-depleted T cells, or PBMCs; the material itself was cDNA or gDNA.

Trimming removed 4 bases at V and 5 bases at J, with 6 bases between. Germline CDR1 is SGHRS and CDR2 is YFSETQ. This CDR3 spans 12 amino acids. In the authors' workflow: By means of reference gene primer amplification, nucleated cell counts were estimated. This table comes from immunoSEQ multiplex PCR, and its TCRdb copy is limited to in-frame clones, with some not included. V and J calls plus clone size are reproduced from that table; the DNA served to infer D and trimming. The data show about 120,000 clones, more than 75% seen once. The clonotype comes from a human donor in a cohort sampled during active COVID-19. Specimen: peripheral blood. V usage is TRBV5-1 and J usage is TRBJ2-2; D call uncertain. The CDR3 DNA sequence: TGCGCCAGCAGCCCCACTACCGGGGAGCTGTTTTTT. Protein sequence: CASSPTTGELFF.